This TCR beta chain was captured in a study of technical replicates of blood from a handful of donors (dated by TCRdb to between 2016 and 2019). As concerns this clone: Its antigen remains undetermined. No base quality information exists; no much larger clone differs at one position. Other DNA sequences of this sample code for an identical CDR3.

The CDR3 sequence holds 15 residues, the cysteine and phenylalanine included. The only DNA kept is the CDR3, 45 bases in frame from the first base. CDR1 SGHTS and CDR2 YDEGEE are derived from the germline V gene. Cut back by 4 bases and 2 bases, the V and J ends lie 12 bases apart. Library generation was performed with the immunoSEQ multiplex PCR assay. The immuneACCESS repertoire file appears here via TCRdb, limited to in-frame rearrangements. These files lack a portion of the clones; in checked studies, under half of the deficit traces to unresolved V genes, and the cause of the others is not known. The sample table shows tens of thousands of clones, and just under 90% are seen once. About 5.5% of the sample belongs to the ten largest clones.

Recombination linked TRBV5-8 to TRBJ2-2, with a weak D call of TRBD1 (5 bases match). This TCR came from a human donor in good health. Some clones in this sample may be carry-over from other donors' samples. The specimen was PBMCs. CDR3 protein: CASSLVGANTGELFF. The DNA is TGTGCCAGCAGCCTCGTAGGGGCTAACACCGGGGAGCTGTTTTTT.